These T cell receptor beta chains were read from a single sample in a study of shared clonotypes between healthy human individuals. Assay used: immunoSEQ multiplex PCR; TCRdb lists only in-frame clones, some missing. The data show about 2 million clones, with about 95% seen just once and 0.85% to 1.3% held by the top ten. The sequencing input was naive CD8+ T cells sorted from blood. Receptors were obtained from a man in his late teens or twenties in good health. CDR3s include the opening cysteine and the closing phenylalanine or tryptophan. The D gene is left open where the match is weak. Size values are once, few and many counts, or a class for expanded clones, and some rows have none.

j_call,d_call,v_call,clone_size,cdr3_nt,cdr3_aa
TRBJ2-7,TRBD1,TRBV27,-,TGTGCCAGCAGTTTATCGGGGACAGGGTCTACCTACGAGCAGTACTTC,CASSLSGTGSTYEQYF
TRBJ2-6,-,TRBV30,-,TGTGCCTGGAGTGGAGTCTTAGGGCTGTCTGGGGCCAACGTCCTGACTTTC,CAWSGVLGLSGANVLTF
TRBJ2-7,TRBD1,TRBV5-1,-,TGCGCCAGCAGGCATACCGACAGGGTAGGGCGGGAGCAGTACTTC,CASRHTDRVGREQYF
TRBJ2-7,TRBD1,TRBV13,-,TGTGCCAGCAGCTCCGACAGGGCCTACGAGCAGTACTTC,CASSSDRAYEQYF
TRBJ1-1,-,TRBV5-6,-,TGTGCCAGCAGCGCGAACACTGAAGCTTTCTTT,CASSANTEAFF
TRBJ1-2,-,TRBV5-4,-,TGTGCCAGCAGCTTGTCCGCCGGGGGCTTTGACTATGGCTACACCTTC,CASSLSAGGFDYGYTF
TRBJ1-1,-,TRBV10-3,-,TGTGCCATCAGTGACCCCGCCGGGGGAAGGGGTAGTTCGGCTTTCTTT,CAISDPAGGRGSSAFF
TRBJ2-5,-,TRBV13,-,TGTGCCAGCAGCCCACGGTGGGCGGGGACCCAAGAGACCCAGTACTTC,CASSPRWAGTQETQYF
TRBJ1-1,TRBD1,TRBV27,-,TGTGCCAGCAGTCCACTACAGGGGAAGGTAGTCAAGAACACTGAAGCTTTCTTT,CASSPLQGKVVKNTEAFF
TRBJ2-7,-,TRBV4-1,-,TGCGCCAGCAGCCAAGATCTTATGCCCTCCTACGAGCAGTACTTC,CASSQDLMPSYEQYF
TRBJ2-3,-,TRBV5-6,-,TGTGCCAGCAGCTGGATGCCGGAGGGGGCGAGGTTAGAAACGCAGTATTTT,CASSWMPEGARLETQYF
TRBJ2-3,-,TRBV7-2,-,TGTGCCAGCAGCTTAGCCATTGAATATGGCTCATCTAGCACAGATACGCAGTATTTT,CASSLAIEYGSSSTDTQYF
TRBJ1-5,TRBD1,TRBV19,once,TGTGCCAGTGAGGCCGGGACAGGGGGCGGTCAGCCCCAGCATTTT,CASEAGTGGGQPQHF
TRBJ2-3,TRBD2,TRBV2,-,TGTGCCAGCGGGGTATATGGACTAGCGGGGGGTACTAGCACAGATACGCAGTATTTT,CASGVYGLAGGTSTDTQYF
TRBJ1-1,-,TRBV4-3,-,TGCGCCAGCAGTATGGGACACGACGACACTGAAGCTTTCTTT,CASSMGHDDTEAFF
TRBJ2-7,-,TRBV1,-,TGCACCAGCAGCCCTCGGTGGCGGGAAAGCTACGAGCAGTACTTC,CTSSPRWRESYEQYF
TRBJ2-1,TRBD2,TRBV6-6,-,TGTGCCGGCCGGACTAGCGGGAGTGAGGGTAATGAGCAGTTCTTC,CAGRTSGSEGNEQFF
TRBJ2-1,-,TRBV9,-,TGTGCCAGCAGCGTAGGAGGGGAGAATAATGAGCAGTTCTTC,CASSVGGENNEQFF
TRBJ2-3,-,TRBV2,-,TGTGCCAGCAGCTTTTCACTGTCAGAGGGCCGCACAGATACGCAGTATTTT,CASSFSLSEGRTDTQYF
TRBJ2-1,-,TRBV29-1,-,TGCAGCGTTCTGGGGAGTTTCTACAATGAGCAGTTCTTC,CSVLGSFYNEQFF
TRBJ1-2,TRBD1,TRBV10-3,once,TGTGCCATCAGTGACCTTGACAGGGGAGGCTATGGCTACACCTTC,CAISDLDRGGYGYTF
TRBJ2-7,-,TRBV27,-,TGTGCCAGCAGTTCAGGTTCCTACGAGCAGTACTTC,CASSSGSYEQYF